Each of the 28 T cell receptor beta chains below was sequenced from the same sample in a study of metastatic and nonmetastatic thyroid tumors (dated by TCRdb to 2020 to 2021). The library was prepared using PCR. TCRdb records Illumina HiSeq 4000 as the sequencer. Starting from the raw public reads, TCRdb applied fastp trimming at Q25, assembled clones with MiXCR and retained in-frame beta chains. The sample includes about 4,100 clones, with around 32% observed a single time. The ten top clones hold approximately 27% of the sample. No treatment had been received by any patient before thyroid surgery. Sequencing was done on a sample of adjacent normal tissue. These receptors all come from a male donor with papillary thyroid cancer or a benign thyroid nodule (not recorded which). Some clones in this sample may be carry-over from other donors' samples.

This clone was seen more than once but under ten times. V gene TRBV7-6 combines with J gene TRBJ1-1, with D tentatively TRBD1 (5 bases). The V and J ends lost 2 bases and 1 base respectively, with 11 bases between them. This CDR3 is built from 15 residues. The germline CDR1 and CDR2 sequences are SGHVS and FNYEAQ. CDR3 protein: CASSLRAGSNTEAFF. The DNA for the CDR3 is TGTGCCAGCAGCTTAAGGGCAGGGTCGAACACTGAAGCTTTCTTT. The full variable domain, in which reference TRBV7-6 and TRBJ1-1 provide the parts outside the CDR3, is GAGVSQSPRYKVTKRGQDVALRCDPISGHVSLYWYRQALGQGPEFLTYFNYEAQQDKSGLPNDRFSAERPEGSISTLTIQRTEQRDSAMYRCASSLRAGSNTEAFFGQGTRLTVV.

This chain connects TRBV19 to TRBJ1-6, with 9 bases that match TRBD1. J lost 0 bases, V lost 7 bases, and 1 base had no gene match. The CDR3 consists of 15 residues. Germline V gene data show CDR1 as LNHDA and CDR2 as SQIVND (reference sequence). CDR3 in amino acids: CASTTGGSYNSPLHF. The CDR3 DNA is TGTGCCAGTACGACAGGGGGCTCCTATAATTCACCCCTCCACTTT.

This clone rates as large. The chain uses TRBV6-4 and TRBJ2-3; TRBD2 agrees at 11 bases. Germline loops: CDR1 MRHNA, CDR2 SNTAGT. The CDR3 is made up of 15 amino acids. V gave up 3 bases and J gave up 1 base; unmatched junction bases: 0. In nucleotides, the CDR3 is TGTGCCAGCAGTGAGACTAGCGGGGGCACAGATACGCAGTATTTT. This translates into CASSETSGGTDTQYF.

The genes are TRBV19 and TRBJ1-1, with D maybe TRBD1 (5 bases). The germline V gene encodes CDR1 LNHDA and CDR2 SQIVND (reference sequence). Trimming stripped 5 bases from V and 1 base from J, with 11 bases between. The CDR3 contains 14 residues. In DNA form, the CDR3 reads TGTGCCAGTAGTGTAAGGGACGAGAACACTGAAGCTTTCTTT. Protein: CASSVRDENTEAFF.

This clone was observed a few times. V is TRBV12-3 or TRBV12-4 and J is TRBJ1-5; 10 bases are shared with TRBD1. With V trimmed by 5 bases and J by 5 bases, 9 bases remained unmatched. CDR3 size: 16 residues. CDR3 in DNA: TGTGCCAGCAGTCATTTGGGCGGGACAGGGGATCAGCCCCAGCATTTT. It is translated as CASSHLGGTGDQPQHF.

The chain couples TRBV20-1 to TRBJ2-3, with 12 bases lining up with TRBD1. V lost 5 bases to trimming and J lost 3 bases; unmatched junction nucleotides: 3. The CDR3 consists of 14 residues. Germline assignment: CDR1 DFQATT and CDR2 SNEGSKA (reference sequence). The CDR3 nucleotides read TGCAGTGCTGAGGGACAGGGGGCAACAGATACGCAGTATTTT. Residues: CSAEGQGATDTQYF.

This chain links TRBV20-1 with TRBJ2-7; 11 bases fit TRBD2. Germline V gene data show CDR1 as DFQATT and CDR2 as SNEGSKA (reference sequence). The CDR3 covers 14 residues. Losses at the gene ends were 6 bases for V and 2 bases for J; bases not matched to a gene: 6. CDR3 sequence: CSAGLAGGTYEQYF. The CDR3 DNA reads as TGCAGTGCGGGTCTAGCGGGAGGCACCTACGAGCAGTACTTC.

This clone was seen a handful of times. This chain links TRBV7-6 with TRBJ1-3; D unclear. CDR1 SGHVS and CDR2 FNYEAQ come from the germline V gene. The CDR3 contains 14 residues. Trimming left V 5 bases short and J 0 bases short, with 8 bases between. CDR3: CASSTTVSGNTIYF. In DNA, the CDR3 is TGTGCCAGCAGCACCACAGTCTCTGGAAACACCATATATTTT.

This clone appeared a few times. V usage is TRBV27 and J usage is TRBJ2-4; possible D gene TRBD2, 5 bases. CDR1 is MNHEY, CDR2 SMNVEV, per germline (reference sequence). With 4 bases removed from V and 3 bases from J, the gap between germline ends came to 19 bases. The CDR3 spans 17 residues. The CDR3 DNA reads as TGTGCCAGCAGTTCTACTTACTCAGTCCGGGGCAAAAACATTCAGTACTTC. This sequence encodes CASSSTYSVRGKNIQYF.

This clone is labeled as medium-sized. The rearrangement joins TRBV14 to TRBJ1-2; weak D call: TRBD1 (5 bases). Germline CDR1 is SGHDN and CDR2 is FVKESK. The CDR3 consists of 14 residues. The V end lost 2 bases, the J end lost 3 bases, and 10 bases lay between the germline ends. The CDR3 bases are TGTGCCAGCAGCCAAACAAAGGGGCACTATGGCTACACCTTC. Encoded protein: CASSQTKGHYGYTF.

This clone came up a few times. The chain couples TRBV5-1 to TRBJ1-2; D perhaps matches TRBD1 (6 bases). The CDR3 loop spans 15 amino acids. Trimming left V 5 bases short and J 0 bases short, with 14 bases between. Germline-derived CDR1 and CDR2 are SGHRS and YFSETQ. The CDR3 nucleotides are TGCGCCAGCAGGACGGACAGCCAAACTAACTATGGCTACACCTTC. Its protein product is CASRTDSQTNYGYTF.

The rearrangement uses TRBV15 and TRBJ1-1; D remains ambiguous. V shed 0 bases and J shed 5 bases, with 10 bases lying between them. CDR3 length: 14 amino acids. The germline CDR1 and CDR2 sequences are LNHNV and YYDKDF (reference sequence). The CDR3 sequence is CATSRDLGGTEAFF. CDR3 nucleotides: TGTGCCACCAGCAGAGATTTGGGAGGAACTGAAGCTTTCTTT.

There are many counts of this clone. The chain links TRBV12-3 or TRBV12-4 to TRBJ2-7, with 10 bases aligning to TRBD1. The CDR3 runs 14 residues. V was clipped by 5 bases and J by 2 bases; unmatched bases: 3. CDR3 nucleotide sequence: TGTGCCAGCAGTCCGGGGACAGGGGCCTACGAGCAGTACTTC. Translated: CASSPGTGAYEQYF.

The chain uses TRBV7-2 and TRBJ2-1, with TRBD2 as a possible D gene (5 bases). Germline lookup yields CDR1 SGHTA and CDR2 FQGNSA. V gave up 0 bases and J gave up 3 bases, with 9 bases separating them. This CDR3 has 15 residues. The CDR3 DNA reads TGTGCCAGCAGCTTAGCGTTGGGAGTCTACAATGAGCAGTTCTTC. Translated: CASSLALGVYNEQFF. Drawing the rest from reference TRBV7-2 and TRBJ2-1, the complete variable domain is GAGVSQSPSNKVTEKGKDVELRCDPISGHTALYWYRQSLGQGLEFLIYFQGNSAPDKSGLPSDRFSAERTGGSVSTLTIQRTQQEDSAVYLCASSLALGVYNEQFFGPGTRLTVL.

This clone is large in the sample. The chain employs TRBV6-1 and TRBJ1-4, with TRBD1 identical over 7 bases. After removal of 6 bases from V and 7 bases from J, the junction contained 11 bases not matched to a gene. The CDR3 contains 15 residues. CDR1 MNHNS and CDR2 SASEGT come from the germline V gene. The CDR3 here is CASRLTGAGGEKLFF. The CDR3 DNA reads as TGTGCCAGCAGACTTACAGGGGCTGGTGGTGAAAAACTGTTTTTT.

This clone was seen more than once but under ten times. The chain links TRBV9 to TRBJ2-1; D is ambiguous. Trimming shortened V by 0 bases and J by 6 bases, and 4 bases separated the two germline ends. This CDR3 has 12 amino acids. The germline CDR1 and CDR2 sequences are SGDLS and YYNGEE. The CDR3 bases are TGTGCCAGCAGCGTAGAATCCAATGAGCAGTTCTTC. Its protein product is CASSVESNEQFF. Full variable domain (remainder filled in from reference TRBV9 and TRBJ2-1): DSGVTQTPKHLITATGQRVTLRCSPRSGDLSVYWYQQSLDQGLQFLIQYYNGEERAKGNILERFSAQQFPDLHSELNLSSLELGDSALYFCASSVESNEQFFGPGTRLTVL.

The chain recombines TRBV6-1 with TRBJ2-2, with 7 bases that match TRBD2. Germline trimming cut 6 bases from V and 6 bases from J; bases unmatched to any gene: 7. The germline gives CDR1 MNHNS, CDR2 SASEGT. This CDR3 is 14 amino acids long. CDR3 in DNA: TGTGCCAGCAGCCGTACGGGAGGCCCCGGGGAGCTGTTTTTT. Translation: CASSRTGGPGELFF.

The CDR3 here is CASSLAGGSYEQYV. The CDR3 coding sequence is TGTGCCAGCAGCTTAGCGGGCGGGAGCTACGAGCAGTACGTC. The chain links TRBV7-8 to TRBJ2-7; 7 nucleotides align to TRBD2. Trimming took 0 bases from V and 3 from J; bases not matched to a gene: 2. CDR1 is SGHVS, CDR2 FQNEAQ, per germline. The CDR3 consists of 14 residues.

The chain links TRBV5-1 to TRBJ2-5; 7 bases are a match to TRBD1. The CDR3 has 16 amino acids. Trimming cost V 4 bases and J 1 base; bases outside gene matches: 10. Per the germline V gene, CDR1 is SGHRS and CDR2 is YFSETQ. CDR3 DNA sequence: TGCGCCAGCAGCCCGAGGGACAGTGACCTCCAAGAGACCCAGTACTTC. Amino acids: CASSPRDSDLQETQYF.

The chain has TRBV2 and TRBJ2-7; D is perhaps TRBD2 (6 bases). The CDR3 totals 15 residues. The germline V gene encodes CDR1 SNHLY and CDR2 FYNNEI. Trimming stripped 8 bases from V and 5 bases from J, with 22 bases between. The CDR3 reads CASHIRTGGSDEQYF. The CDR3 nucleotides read TGTGCCAGCCACATCCGAACCGGGGGTTCCGACGAGCAGTACTTC.

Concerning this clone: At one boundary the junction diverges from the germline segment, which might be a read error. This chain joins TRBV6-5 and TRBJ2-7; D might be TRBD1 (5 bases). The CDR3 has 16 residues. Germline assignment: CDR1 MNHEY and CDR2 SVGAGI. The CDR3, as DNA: TGTGCCAGCCGTTACAGTACAGGAACGAGCTCCTACGAGCAGTACTTC. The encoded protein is CASRYSTGTSSYEQYF.

The CDR3 DNA sequence: TGTGCCAGCAGCTTATGGGGTTCTGGAAACACCATATATTTT. It is translated as CASSLWGSGNTIYF. The chain joins TRBV11-2 to TRBJ1-3; no definite D call. The V gene lost 2 bases and the J gene lost 1 base, with 6 bases spanning the gap. The CDR3 sequence is 14 residues long. Per the germline V gene, CDR1 is SGHAT and CDR2 is FQNNGV.

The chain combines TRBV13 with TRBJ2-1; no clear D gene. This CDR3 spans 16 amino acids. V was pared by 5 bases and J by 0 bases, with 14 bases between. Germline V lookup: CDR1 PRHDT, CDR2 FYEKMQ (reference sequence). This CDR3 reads CASSERRSSSYNEQFF. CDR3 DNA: TGTGCCAGCAGCGAGCGACGGTCGAGCTCCTACAATGAGCAGTTCTTC.

CDR3 DNA sequence: TGCAGTGCCCGTGCCCCTAGCGGGGGTTTCTACGAGCAGTACTTC. This gives the protein CSARAPSGGFYEQYF. The V and J genes are TRBV20-1 and TRBJ2-7; 10 nucleotides line up with TRBD2. After removal of 6 bases from V and 3 bases from J, the junction contained 11 bases not matched to a gene. The CDR3 is 15 amino acids. CDR1 and CDR2 from the germline V gene are DFQATT and SNEGSKA (reference sequence).

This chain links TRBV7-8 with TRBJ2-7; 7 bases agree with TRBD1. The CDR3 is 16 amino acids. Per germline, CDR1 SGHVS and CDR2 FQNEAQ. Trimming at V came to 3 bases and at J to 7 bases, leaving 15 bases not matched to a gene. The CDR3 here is CASSFSPVGQVGEQYF. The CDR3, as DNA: TGTGCCAGCAGCTTCTCTCCCGTTGGACAGGTCGGGGAGCAGTACTTC.

The chain's CDR3 is CASSYSRLLETQYF. The CDR3 bases are TGTGCCAGCAGCTATAGTAGGCTGCTGGAGACCCAGTACTTC. The chain is built from TRBV6-5 and TRBJ2-5; no reliable D call. Between the trimmed V and J ends, which lost 6 bases and 5 bases, there was a span of 16 bases. The germline CDR1 and CDR2 sequences are MNHEY and SVGAGI. The CDR3 sequence is 14 residues long.

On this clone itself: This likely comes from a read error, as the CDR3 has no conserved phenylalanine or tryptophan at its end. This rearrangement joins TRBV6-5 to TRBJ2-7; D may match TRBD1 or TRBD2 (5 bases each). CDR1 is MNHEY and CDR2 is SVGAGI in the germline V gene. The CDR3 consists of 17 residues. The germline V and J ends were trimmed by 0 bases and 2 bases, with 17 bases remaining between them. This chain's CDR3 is CASSYSVERQRAYEQYN. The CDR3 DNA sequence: TGTGCCAGCAGTTACTCTGTCGAGAGACAGAGGGCCTACGAGCAGTACAAC.

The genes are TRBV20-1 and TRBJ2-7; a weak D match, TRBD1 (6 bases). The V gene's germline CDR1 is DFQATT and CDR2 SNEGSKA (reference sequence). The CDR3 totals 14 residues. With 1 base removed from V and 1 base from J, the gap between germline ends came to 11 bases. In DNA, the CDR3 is TGCAGTGCTAGAGGGACAGCCTATTCCTACGAGCAGTACTTC. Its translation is CSARGTAYSYEQYF.